The entry that follows covers one T cell receptor (beta chain) sequence. This clonotype came up a few times. This clone's antigen is unknown. One base away there is no much larger clone; base qualities are not given. Stable Graves' hyperthyroidism was defined as no progression to ophthalmopathy during 18 months of follow-up. Hyperthyroidism patients were aged 18 to 65 years and newly diagnosed, with disease duration of less than 2 months. Exclusion was applied to patients with uncontrolled infections, other autoimmune diseases, pregnancy or lactation. Diagnoses were established on the basis of clinical symptoms, serum thyroxine and TRAb, thyroid ultrasound, and orbital computed tomography. PBMCs were isolated from about 10 ml of fresh peripheral blood by Ficoll-Paque density gradient centrifugation. Total RNA was extracted using Trizol reagent, and RNA quality was assessed on an Agilent 2100 Bioanalyzer.

Amplification of TCR beta CDR3 regions was carried out from RNA transcripts. The TCR CDR3 was subjected to a first round of RT-PCR using the HTBI primer set and the Qiagen OneStep RT-PCR kit. A second multiplex PCR round built the libraries, followed by size selection and purification. Sequencing of the libraries was done on an Illumina HiSeq2000 using paired-end 100 bp reads. Per the original workflow: SOAPnuke was used to process the raw data, with reads discarded if the reads contained adapters or uncalled bases, had a mean Phred below 15, or lacked an exact constant-primer or identifier match. High-quality paired reads were merged with COPE v1.2.5, and unique nucleotide sequences were defined as clonotypes. MiTCR v1.1 was used to align the clonotypes against IMGT TRBV, TRBD and TRBJ reference segments. The analysis included only V-J combinations with a frequency above 0.0001, which together covered 99% to 99.2% of the repertoires. A TCS score was defined as the ratio of F50 (clonal expansion) to E x V (chaos), with BLOSUM62-based TCRdist applied between CDR3 peptides within each V-J. Welch's t-statistics and random forest reduced roughly 530 V-J features to some 14, which were used in a naive Bayes classifier (R e1071). Starting from the raw public reads, TCRdb applied fastp trimming at Q25, assembled clones with MiXCR and retained in-frame beta chains. CDR3 protein sequences are deduplicated, and each keeps its most common genes and DNA. The V and J calls and clone size come from TCRdb's table, not from the authors' own analysis. The sample table lists about 400,000 distinct CDR3 sequences, 14% to 15% of them with a count of one. Approximately 32% of the sample comes from the top ten.

The sample originates from a study of T cells in Graves' hyperthyroidism and ophthalmopathy (dated by TCRdb to about 2019). For the study in its entirety: Peripheral blood samples were taken at initial diagnosis, before any treatment was given. The paper reports TCR Vbeta CDR3 sequencing of 140 or so peripheral blood samples: around 41 ophthalmopathy, roughly 80 hyperthyroidism and roughly 17 progressor patients. A discovery cohort of about a hundred patients, fewer than 50 with Graves' ophthalmopathy and approximately 57 with stable Graves' hyperthyroidism, was used to find distinguishing TCR V-J signatures. In roughly six Graves' hyperthyroidism patients, the study also compared T-cell repertoires from thyroid tissue with T-cell repertoires from blood. Prospective prediction of ophthalmopathy was tested in an independent validation cohort of 18 to 20 hyperthyroidism patients and 17 patients who later progressed to ophthalmopathy. The 80 to 100 discovery patients were randomly divided into training and test sets at a 7:3 ratio. After blood sampling, hyperthyroidism patients were treated with methimazole at a starting dose of 30 mg daily, and ophthalmopathy patients were treated with high-dose intravenous methylprednisolone. On the study overall, not on this receptor specifically: Most expanded thyroid clonotypes (frequency above 0.001) were also detected in blood, a finding suggesting that blood repertoires may reflect thyroid immune responses. In validation, the model predicted progression to ophthalmopathy a median of about 6.8 months before onset, with roughly 70% sensitivity and about 72% specificity. Ophthalmopathy was separated from stable hyperthyroidism by a 13 V-J signature model, with 85% to 90% sensitivity and approximately 81% specificity obtained in cross-validation and 80%/75% obtained in testing. No statistical method was used to set the sample size in advance, and investigators knew the group allocation.

Reading the germline V gene gives CDR1 MDHEN and CDR2 SYDVKM. From cysteine to phenylalanine, the CDR3 is 14 amino acids long. Only the CDR3 DNA is retained, 42 bases long and in frame from the first base. Compared with germline, V lacks 7 bases and J lacks 4 bases; bases without a gene match: 6. The rearrangement joined TRBV28 to TRBJ2-2; 7 bases in between match TRBD1. Material for sequencing was blood. The sequence was collected from a woman aged 30 to 39 with Graves' hyperthyroidism. CDR3 region: CASTKGGSTGELFF. Read as DNA, the sequence is TGTGCCAGCACCAAAGGGGGCAGCACCGGGGAGCTGTTTTTT. Reference TRBV28 and TRBJ2-2 proteins supply the regions before and after the CDR3; the full variable domain is: DVKVTQSSRYLVKRTGEKVFLECVQDMDHENMFWYRQDPGLGLRLIYFSYDVKMKEKGDIPEGYSVSREKKERFSLILESASTNQTSMYLCASTKGGSTGELFFGEGSRLTVL.